The present TCR beta chain was sequenced within a study of blood T cell repertoires in COVID-19. Data came from immunoSEQ multiplex PCR; TCRdb stores just in-frame clones and leaves some out. The sample shows approximately 140,000 clones, roughly 88% of them seen only once. Looked up from germline, CDR1 is SGHVS and CDR2 is FNYEAQ. Unmatched junction bases numbered 2, after V lost 3 bases and J lost 1 base. The length of the CDR3 is 15 residues. The genes are TRBV7-6 and TRBJ2-1; 8 positions agree with TRBD1. The clonotype comes from a woman in her sixties with acute or convalescent COVID-19. The sample consisted of peripheral blood. CDR3 DNA sequence: TGTGCCAGCAGCTTGGACAGGGCGTCCTACAATGAGCAGTTCTTC. Its translation: CASSLDRASYNEQFF. Combining the CDR3 with reference TRBV7-6 and TRBJ2-1 gives the whole variable domain GAGVSQSPRYKVTKRGQDVALRCDPISGHVSLYWYRQALGQGPEFLTYFNYEAQQDKSGLPNDRFSAERPEGSISTLTIQRTEQRDSAMYRCASSLDRASYNEQFFGPGTRLTVL.